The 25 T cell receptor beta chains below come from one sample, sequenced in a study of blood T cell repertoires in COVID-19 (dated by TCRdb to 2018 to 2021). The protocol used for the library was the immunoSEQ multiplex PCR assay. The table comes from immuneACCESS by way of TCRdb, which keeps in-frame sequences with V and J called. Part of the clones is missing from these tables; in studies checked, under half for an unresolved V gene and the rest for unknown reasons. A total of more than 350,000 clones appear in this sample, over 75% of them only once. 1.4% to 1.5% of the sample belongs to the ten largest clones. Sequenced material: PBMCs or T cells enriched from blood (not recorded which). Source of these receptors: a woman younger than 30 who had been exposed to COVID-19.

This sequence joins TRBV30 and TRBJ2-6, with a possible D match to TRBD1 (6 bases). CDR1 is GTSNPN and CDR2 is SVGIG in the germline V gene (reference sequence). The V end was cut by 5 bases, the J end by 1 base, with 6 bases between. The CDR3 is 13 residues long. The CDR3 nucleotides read TGTGCCTGGGGACAGTCTGGGGCCAACGTCCTGACTTTC. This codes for CAWGQSGANVLTF.

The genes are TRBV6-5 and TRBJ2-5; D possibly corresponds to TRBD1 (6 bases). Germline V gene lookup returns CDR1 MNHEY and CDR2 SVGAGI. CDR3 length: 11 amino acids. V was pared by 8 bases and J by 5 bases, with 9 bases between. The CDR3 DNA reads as TGTGCCAGCGCAAGGGGGGAGACCCAGTACTTC. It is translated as CASARGETQYF.

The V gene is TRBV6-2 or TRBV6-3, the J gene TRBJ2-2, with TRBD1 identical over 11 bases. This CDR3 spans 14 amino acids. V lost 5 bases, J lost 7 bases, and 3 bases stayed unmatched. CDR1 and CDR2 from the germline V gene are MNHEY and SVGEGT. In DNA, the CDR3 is TGTGCCAGCAGTCGGACAGGGGGCGACGGGGAGCTGTTTTTT. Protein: CASSRTGGDGELFF.

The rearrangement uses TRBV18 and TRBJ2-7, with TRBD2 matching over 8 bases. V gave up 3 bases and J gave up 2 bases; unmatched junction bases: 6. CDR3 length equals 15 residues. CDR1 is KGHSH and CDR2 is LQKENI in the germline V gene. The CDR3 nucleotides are TGTGCCAGCTCACCCTCCACGGGGGGGGCCTACGAGCAGTACTTC. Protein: CASSPSTGGAYEQYF.

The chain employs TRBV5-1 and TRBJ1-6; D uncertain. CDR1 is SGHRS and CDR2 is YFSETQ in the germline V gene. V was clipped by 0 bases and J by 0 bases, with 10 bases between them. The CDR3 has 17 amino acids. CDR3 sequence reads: CASSLVSASSYNSPLHF. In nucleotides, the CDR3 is TGCGCCAGCAGCTTGGTGAGCGCGAGCTCCTATAATTCACCCCTCCACTTT.

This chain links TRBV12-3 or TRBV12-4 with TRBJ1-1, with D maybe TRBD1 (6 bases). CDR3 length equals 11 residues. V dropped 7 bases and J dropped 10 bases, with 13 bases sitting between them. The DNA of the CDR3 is TGTGCCAGCACCCAGGACAGTAGAGCTTTCTTT. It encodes CASTQDSRAFF.

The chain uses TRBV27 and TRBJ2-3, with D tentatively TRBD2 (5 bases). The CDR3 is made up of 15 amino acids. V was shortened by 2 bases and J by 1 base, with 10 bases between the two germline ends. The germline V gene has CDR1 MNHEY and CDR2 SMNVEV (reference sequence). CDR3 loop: CASSLRGTRTDTQYF. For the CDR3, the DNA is TGTGCCAGCAGTTTACGGGGTACTCGCACAGATACGCAGTATTTT.

CDR3 sequence: CASSPVAGVYEQYF. Here the CDR3 DNA reads TGTGCCAGCAGCCCCGTAGCGGGAGTCTACGAGCAGTACTTC. The chain joins TRBV14 to TRBJ2-7; 9 bases align to TRBD2. The CDR3 sequence is 14 residues long. Germline CDR1 reads SGHDN; CDR2 reads FVKESK. V was clipped by 4 bases and J by 3 bases; unmatched bases: 4.

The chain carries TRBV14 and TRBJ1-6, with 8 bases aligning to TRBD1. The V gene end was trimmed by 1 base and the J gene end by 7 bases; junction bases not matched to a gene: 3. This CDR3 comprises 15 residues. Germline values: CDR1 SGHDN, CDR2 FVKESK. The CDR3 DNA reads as TGTGCCAGCAGCCAAGGGACAGGGCTCAATTCACCCCTCCACTTT. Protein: CASSQGTGLNSPLHF.

CDR3 nucleotides: TGTGCCAGCAGCTTAGCGGGGGGCGGGAGCAGCACAGATACGCAGTATTTT. Translation gives CASSLAGGGSSTDTQYF. This chain links TRBV7-6 with TRBJ2-3; TRBD2 might be the D (7 bases). V was shortened by 0 bases and J by 0 bases, with 13 bases between the two germline ends. Germline V gives CDR1 SGHVS, CDR2 FNYEAQ. CDR3 length: 17 residues.

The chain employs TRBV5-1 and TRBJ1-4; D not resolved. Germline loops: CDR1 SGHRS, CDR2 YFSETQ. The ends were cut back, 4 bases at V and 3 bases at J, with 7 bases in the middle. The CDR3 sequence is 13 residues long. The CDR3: CASSPGANEKLFF. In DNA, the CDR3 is TGCGCCAGCAGCCCCGGGGCTAATGAAAAACTGTTTTTT. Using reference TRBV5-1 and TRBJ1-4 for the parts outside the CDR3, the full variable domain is KAGVTQTPRYLIKTRGQQVTLSCSPISGHRSVSWYQQTPGQGLQFLFEYFSETQRNKGNFPGRFSGRQFSNSRSEMNVSTLELGDSALYLCASSPGANEKLFFGSGTQLSVL.

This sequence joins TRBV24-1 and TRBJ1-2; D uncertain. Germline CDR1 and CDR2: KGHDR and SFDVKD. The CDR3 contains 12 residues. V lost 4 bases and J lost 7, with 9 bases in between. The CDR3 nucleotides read TGTGCCACCAGTGAGCAGTCCTCTGGCTACACCTTC. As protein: CATSEQSSGYTF.

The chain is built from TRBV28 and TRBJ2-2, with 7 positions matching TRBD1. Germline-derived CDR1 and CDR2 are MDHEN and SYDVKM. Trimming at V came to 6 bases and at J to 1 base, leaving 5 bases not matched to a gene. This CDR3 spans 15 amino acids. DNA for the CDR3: TGTGCCAGCAGGCTTGGACAGGTGAACACCGGGGAGCTGTTTTTT. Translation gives CASRLGQVNTGELFF.

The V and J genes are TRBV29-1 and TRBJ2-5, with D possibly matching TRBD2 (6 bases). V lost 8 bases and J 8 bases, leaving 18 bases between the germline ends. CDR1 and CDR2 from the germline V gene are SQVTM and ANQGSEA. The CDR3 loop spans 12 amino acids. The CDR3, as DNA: TGCAGCCTCCTCGGGGGAGGAGGAACCCAGTACTTC. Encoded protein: CSLLGGGGTQYF.

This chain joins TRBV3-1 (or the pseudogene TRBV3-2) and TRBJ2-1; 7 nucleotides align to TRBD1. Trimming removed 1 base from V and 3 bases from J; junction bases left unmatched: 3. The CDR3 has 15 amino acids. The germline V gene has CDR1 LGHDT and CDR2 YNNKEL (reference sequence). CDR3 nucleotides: TGTGCCAGCAGCCAAGGGTCAGGGGGCTACAATGAGCAGTTCTTC. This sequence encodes CASSQGSGGYNEQFF.

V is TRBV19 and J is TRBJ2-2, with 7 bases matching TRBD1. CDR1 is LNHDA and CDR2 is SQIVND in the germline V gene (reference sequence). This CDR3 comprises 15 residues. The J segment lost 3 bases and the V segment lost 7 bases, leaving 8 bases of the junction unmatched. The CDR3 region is CASKKGQIYTGELFF. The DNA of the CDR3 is TGTGCCAGTAAAAAGGGACAGATCTACACCGGGGAGCTGTTTTTT.

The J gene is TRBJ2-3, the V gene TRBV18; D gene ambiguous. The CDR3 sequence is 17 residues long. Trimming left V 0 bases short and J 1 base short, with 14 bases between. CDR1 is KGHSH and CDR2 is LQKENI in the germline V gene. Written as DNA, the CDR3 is TGTGCCAGCTCACCACCTAACTCGCGATCCCGCACAGATACGCAGTATTTT. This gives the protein CASSPPNSRSRTDTQYF.

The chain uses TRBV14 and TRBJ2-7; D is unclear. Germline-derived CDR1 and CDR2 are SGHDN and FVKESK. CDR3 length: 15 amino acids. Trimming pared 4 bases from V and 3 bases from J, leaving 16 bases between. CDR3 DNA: TGTGCCAGCAGCCCGTCCGTGAACAACCGCTACGAGCAGTACTTC. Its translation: CASSPSVNNRYEQYF.

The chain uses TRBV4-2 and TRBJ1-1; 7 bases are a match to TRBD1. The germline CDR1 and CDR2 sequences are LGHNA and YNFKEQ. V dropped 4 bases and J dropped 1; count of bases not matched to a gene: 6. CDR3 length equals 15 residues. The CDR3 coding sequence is TGTGCCAGCAGCCGAACCGGGACAGCGAACACTGAAGCTTTCTTT. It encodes CASSRTGTANTEAFF.

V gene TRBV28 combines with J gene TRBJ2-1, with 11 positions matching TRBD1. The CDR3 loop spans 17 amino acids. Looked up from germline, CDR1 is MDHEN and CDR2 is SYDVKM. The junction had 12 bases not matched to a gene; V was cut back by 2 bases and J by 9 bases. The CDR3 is CASSLLSRGQGVGEQFF. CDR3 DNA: TGTGCCAGCAGTTTACTGTCTCGGGGACAGGGGGTAGGTGAGCAGTTCTTC. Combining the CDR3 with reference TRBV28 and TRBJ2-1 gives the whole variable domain DVKVTQSSRYLVKRTGEKVFLECVQDMDHENMFWYRQDPGLGLRLIYFSYDVKMKEKGDIPEGYSVSREKKERFSLILESASTNQTSMYLCASSLLSRGQGVGEQFFGPGTRLTVL.

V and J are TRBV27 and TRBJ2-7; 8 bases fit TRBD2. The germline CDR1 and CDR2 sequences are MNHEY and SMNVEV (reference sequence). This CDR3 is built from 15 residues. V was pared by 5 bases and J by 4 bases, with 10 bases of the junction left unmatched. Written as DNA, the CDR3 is TGTGCCAGCAGTCTAGGAGCTAGCGGGTTTTACGAGCAGTACTTC. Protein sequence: CASSLGASGFYEQYF.

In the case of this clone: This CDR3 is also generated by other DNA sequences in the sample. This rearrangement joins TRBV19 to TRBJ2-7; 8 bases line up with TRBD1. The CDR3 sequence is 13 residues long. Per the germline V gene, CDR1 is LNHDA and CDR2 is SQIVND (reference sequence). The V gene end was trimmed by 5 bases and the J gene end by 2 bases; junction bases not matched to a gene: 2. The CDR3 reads CASSPGQAYEQYF. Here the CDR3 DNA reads TGTGCCAGTAGTCCGGGACAGGCCTACGAGCAGTACTTC.

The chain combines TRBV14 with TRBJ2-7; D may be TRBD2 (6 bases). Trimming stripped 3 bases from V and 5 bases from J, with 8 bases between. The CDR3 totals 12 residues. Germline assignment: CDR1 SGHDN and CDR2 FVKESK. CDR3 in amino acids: CASSQSGDEQYF. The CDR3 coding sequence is TGTGCCAGCAGCCAGTCGGGAGACGAGCAGTACTTC.

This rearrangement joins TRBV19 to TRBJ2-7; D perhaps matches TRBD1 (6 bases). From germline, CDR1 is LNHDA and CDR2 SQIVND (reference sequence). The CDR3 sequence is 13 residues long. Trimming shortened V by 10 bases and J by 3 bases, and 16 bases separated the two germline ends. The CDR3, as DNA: TGTGCCACACGTGCGGACAGAGACTACGAGCAGTACTTC. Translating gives CATRADRDYEQYF.

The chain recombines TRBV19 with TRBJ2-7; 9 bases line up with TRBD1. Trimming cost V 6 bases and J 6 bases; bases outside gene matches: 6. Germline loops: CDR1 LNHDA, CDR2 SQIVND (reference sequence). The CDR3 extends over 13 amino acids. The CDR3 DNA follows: TGTGCCAGTAGCGGACAGGGGACGGGCGAGCAGTACTTC. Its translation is CASSGQGTGEQYF. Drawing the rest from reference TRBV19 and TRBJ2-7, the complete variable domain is DGGITQSPKYLFRKEGQNVTLSCEQNLNHDAMYWYRQDPGQGLRLIYYSQIVNDFQKGDIAEGYSVSREKKESFPLTVTSAQKNPTAFYLCASSGQGTGEQYFGPGTRLTVT.